These T cell receptor beta chains were read from a single sample in a study of T cell changes during pregnancy in multiple sclerosis. The method was immunoSEQ multiplex PCR; TCRdb's version includes in-frame clones alone and lacks a portion of them. The sample lists approximately 70,000 clones, about 92% occurring once. The sequenced sample was peripheral blood, obtained in the second trimester of pregnancy. These receptors all stem from a female donor in good health, enrolled as a control in a pregnancy study. Each CDR3 is given with its conserved first and last residue. The D gene is left open where the match is weak.

>NA|TRBV14|TRBJ2-1
CASSQEYGRYNEQFF
>TRBD2|TRBV27|TRBJ2-7
CASRGGSREQYF
>NA|TRBV29-1|TRBJ2-2
CSVALGGELFF
>NA|TRBV19|TRBJ1-5
CATTGGDQPQHF
>TRBD1|TRBV13|TRBJ1-2
CASSSDRNYGYTF
>TRBD2|TRBV6-1|TRBJ2-5
CASSDLAGKPETQYF
>NA|TRBV29-1|TRBJ2-3
CSVEDEGVGTDTQYF
>NA|TRBV5-5|TRBJ2-7
CASSLFEIYEQYF
>NA|TRBV28|TRBJ1-5
CASSFSRTVQPQHF
>NA|TRBV18|TRBJ2-3
CASSVAQSSTDTQYF
>TRBD1|TRBV14|TRBJ2-7
CASSPGTGSYEQYF
>TRBD1|TRBV6-5|TRBJ1-4
CASRPTGTNEKLFF
>NA|TRBV19|TRBJ2-7
CASSHTDGYEQYF
>TRBD1|TRBV10-3|TRBJ1-1
CAISVRGRVRTEAFF
>NA|TRBV5-1|TRBJ1-1
CASSLIRGAGTNTEAFF
>NA|TRBV5-1|TRBJ1-1
CASSLVPGVNTEAFF
>NA|TRBV30|TRBJ1-2
CAWIRGGRGYTF
>TRBD2|TRBV15|TRBJ2-5
CATSRDPSGQETQYF
>TRBD2|TRBV28|TRBJ2-7
CASNIGGLAAYEQYF
>NA|TRBV7-2|TRBJ1-2
CATKPGLYGYTF
>TRBD2|TRBV28|TRBJ2-5
CASSFGGEGETQYF
>TRBD2|TRBV6-1|TRBJ2-7
CASSERSSGSYEQYF
>TRBD2|TRBV4-3|TRBJ2-4
CASSQVGEGFQNIQYF
>NA|TRBV7-3|TRBJ2-3
CASSLMAADTQYF
>TRBD2|TRBV7-7|TRBJ2-1
CASSFSPGTSNEQFF
>TRBD2|TRBV28|TRBJ2-5
CASSLQAGDKETQYF
>TRBD2|TRBV28|TRBJ2-2
CASSPAGGPAANTGELFF
>TRBD1|TRBV28|TRBJ1-3
CASSPLTGTGNTIYF
>TRBD1|TRBV7-6|TRBJ2-7
CASSSRQGSYEQYF
>TRBD2|TRBV10-1|TRBJ2-2
CASSGDYPNTGELFF
>TRBD2|TRBV4-1|TRBJ2-1
CASSQLAGLNEQFF
>NA|TRBV18|TRBJ2-2
CASSPTASTGNTGELFF
>NA|TRBV7-3|TRBJ1-2
CASSPTGRYGYTF
>NA|TRBV19|TRBJ2-2
CAGLDGDTGELFF
>NA|TRBV5-1|TRBJ1-1
CASSLAPGYEAFF
>NA|TRBV19|TRBJ2-1
CASSTGSYNEQFF
>TRBD1|TRBV5-1|TRBJ2-5
CASSQGDRPVQETQYF
>TRBD1|TRBV6-1|TRBJ1-3
CASIRDREGNTIYF
>TRBD2|TRBV6-5|TRBJ2-1
CASSYSRTRKDEQFF
>NA|TRBV28|TRBJ1-1
CASSFQGSGNTEAFF
>TRBD2|TRBV7-3|TRBJ2-7
CASSLTGGRDEQYF
>NA|TRBV7-9|TRBJ2-3
CASSSPFTDTQYF
>TRBD2|TRBV4-1|TRBJ2-5
CASRTWTGGETQYF
>TRBD1|TRBV19|TRBJ2-4
CASSTPGQRIQYF
>NA|TRBV6-1|TRBJ2-7
CASSEAASYEQYF
>TRBD1|TRBV23-1|TRBJ1-5
CASWGGTGGFSNQPQHF
>TRBD1|TRBV5-6|TRBJ1-5
CASSAYRGALGPQHF
>TRBD2|TRBV11-3|TRBJ2-1
CASSSPLAGGRNEQFF
>NA|TRBV2|TRBJ1-3
CASKVQGPGNTIYF
>TRBD1|TRBV27|TRBJ2-7
CASRPGQGLGSYEQYF
>NA|TRBV28|TRBJ1-5
CASSSREQGWGNQPQHF
>NA|TRBV27|TRBJ2-7
CASSQGLAGYEQYF
>TRBD2|TRBV7-2|TRBJ2-1
CASSIPGRASGGNEQFF
>NA|TRBV28|TRBJ1-4
CASSSGNEKLFF
>NA|TRBV9|TRBJ2-3
CASSVGAGQADTQYF
>NA|TRBV2|TRBJ1-5
CASSDPNQPQHF
>TRBD1|TRBV27|TRBJ2-7
CASSLGDSAYEQYF
>NA|TRBV5-4|TRBJ2-1
CASSLPPSIAGRGNNEQFF
>NA|TRBV7-9|TRBJ1-4
CASSFSQGNEKLFF
>NA|TRBV25-1|TRBJ1-4
CASSLGRTEKLFF